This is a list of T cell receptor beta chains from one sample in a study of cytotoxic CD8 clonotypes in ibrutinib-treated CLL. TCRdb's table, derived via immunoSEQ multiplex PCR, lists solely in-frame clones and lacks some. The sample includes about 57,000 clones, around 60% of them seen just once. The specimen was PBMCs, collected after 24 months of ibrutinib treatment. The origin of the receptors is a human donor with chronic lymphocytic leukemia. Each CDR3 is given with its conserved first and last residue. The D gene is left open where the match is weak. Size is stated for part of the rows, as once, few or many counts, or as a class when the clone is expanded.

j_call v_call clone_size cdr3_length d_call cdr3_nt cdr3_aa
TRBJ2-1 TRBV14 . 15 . TGTGCCAGCAGCCAAGAAAAGACCCGCTTCGGGGAGCAGTTCTTC CASSQEKTRFGEQFF
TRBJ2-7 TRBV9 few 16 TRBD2 TGTGCCAGCAGCCCAGACGTAGCGGGAGGAATATACGAGCAGTACTTC CASSPDVAGGIYEQYF
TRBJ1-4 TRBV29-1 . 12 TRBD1 TGCAGCGTAAGGACAGGGGTTGAAAAACTGTTTTTT CSVRTGVEKLFF
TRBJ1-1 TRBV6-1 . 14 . TGTGCCAGCAAGAGGGTCAGGGAGAACACTGAAGCTTTCTTT CASKRVRENTEAFF
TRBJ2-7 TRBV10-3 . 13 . TGTGCCATCAGCATCCCGGCTAGTTACGAGCAGTACTTC CAISIPASYEQYF
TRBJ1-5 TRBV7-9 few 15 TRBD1 TGTGCCAGCAGCCGAGAAACAGGGGGCAATCAGCCCCAGCATTTT CASSRETGGNQPQHF
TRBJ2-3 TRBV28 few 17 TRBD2 TGTGCCAGCACCACACCCGGACTAGCGGGAGTTGGGTATACGCAGTATTTT CASTTPGLAGVGYTQYF
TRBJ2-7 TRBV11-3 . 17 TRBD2 TGTGCCAGCAGCTTAGCGATCTCCGGGACTAGCAGGTACGAGCAGTACTTC CASSLAISGTSRYEQYF
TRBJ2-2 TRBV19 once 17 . TGTGCCAGTAGTAGCAGGAACCCTCTATCTAACACCGGGGAGCTGTTTTTT CASSSRNPLSNTGELFF
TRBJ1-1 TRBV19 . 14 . TGTGCCAGTAGTATCACAGGGATGAACACTGAAGCTTTCTTT CASSITGMNTEAFF
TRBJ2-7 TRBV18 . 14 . TGTGCCAGCTCACCGACCGCGCAGGTTGTCGAGCAGTACTTC CASSPTAQVVEQYF
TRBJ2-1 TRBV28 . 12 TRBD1 TGTGTCACAGGGGGCGCGGTAAATGAGCAGTTCTTC CVTGGAVNEQFF
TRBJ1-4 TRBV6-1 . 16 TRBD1 TGTGCCAGCAGTGAATTTACGACAGGGACCTTTGAAAAACTGTTTTTT CASSEFTTGTFEKLFF
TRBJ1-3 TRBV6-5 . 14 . TGTGCCAGCCGACTGGGCCTCTCTGGAAACACCATATATTTT CASRLGLSGNTIYF